This is a list of T cell receptor beta chains from one sample in a study of cytomegalovirus exposure and HLA in healthy donors. Profiled with immunoSEQ multiplex PCR; TCRdb holds only in-frame clones, not every one. This sample has 95,000 to 150,000 clones; roughly 90% occur once, and the top ten carry more than 1.5%. Sequencing was carried out using PBMCs. Receptors originate from a woman younger than 35 in good health and CMV-seronegative. CDR3s include the opening cysteine and the closing phenylalanine or tryptophan. Each record gives: clone size, V gene, CDR3 protein. Size values are once, few and many counts, or a class for expanded clones, and some rows have none.

. TRBV9 CASTIGLAGVYNEQFF
. TRBV7-9 CASSSQGMGGYTF
. TRBV27 CASSRKPGQGGEQYF
once TRBV7-2 CASSLTPEGQGGYTF
. TRBV5-5 CASSLVIWGLSTEAFF
few TRBV2 CATTPTSGGHGELFF
. TRBV6-1 CASSEPGQGTYEQYF
. TRBV5-1 CASSYTGNSYNEQFF
. TRBV6-6 CASTSGLYSNQPQHF
. TRBV29-1 CSVDPGEGYNEQFF
. TRBV27 CASSLSSLRGISYGYTF
. TRBV28 CASSLYSNQYF
. TRBV27 CASSRGIGNQPQHF
. TRBV14 CASSQGGPLIYEQYF
. TRBV15 CATKSGGNTIYF
. TRBV10-3 CAISSDSYNEQFF
. TRBV5-6 CASSLTGVNQPQHF
. TRBV6-5 CASSNTGSNTGELFF
. TRBV10-1 CASSPVYHNEQFF
. TRBV11-3 CASSLPRAGLYEQYF